Detailed here is one T cell receptor (beta chain). The age range of participants was about 18 to 95 years, with residence in about 25 US areas. The data derive from a study of blood T cell repertoires in COVID-19. J lost 2 bases, V lost 4 bases, and 12 bases had no gene match. Per germline, CDR1 ENHRY and CDR2 SYGVKD. This CDR3 comprises 17 residues. In the source study's methods: Amplification of reference gene primers provided the estimated nucleated cell counts. Assay: immunoSEQ multiplex PCR; the TCRdb copy retains only in-frame clones and omits some. The D gene and trimming were derived from the DNA, and the V and J assignments and clone size from that table. The sample comprises 330,000 or so clones, approximately 88% of which are singletons, and over 4.5% rests with the top ten.

This chain uses TRBV10-3 with TRBJ2-3; 7 nucleotides match TRBD2. Material: PBMCs or T cells enriched from blood (not recorded which). The clonotype was recovered from a man younger than 45 who had recovered from COVID-19. This chain's CDR3 is CAISVGWTSLNTDTQYF. The CDR3 DNA is TGTGCCATCAGTGTCGGCTGGACTAGTCTGAACACAGATACGCAGTATTTT.